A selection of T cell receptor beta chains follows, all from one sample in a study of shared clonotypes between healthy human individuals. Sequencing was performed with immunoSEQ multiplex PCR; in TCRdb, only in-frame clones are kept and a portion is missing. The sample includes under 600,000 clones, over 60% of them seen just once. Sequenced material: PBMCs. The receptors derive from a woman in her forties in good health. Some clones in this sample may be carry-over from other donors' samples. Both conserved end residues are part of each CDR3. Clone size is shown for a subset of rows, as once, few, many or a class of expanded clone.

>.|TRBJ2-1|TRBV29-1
CSVDTSGRAGQFF
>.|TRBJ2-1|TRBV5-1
CASSERTGGGDEQFF
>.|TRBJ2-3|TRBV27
CASRTGTDTQYF
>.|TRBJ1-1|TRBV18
CASSRTENTEAFF
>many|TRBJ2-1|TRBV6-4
CASSSRDGTYNEQFF
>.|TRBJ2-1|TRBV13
CASSLATGPLNEQFF
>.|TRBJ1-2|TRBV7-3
CASSSVGSGGGYTF
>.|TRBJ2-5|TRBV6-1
CASRGTGGKTQYF
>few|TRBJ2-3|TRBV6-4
CASSAGLADTDTQYF
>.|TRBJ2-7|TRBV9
CASSPLAGTYEQYF
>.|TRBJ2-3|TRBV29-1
CSVEQGISTDTQYF
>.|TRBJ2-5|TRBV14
CASSALTGVETQYF
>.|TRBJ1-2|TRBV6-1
CASRRDGFYGYTF
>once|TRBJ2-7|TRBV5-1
CASSLTPSTASYEQYF
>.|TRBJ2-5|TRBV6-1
CASSEMVMGETQYF
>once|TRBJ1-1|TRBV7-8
CASSYDRDTEAFF
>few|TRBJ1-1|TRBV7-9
CASSSQESTEAFF
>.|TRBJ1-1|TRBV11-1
CASRPGLVDTEAFF
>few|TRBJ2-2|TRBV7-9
CASSPGQGSFSNTGELFF
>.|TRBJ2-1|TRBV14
CASSLGLPQGSYNEQFF
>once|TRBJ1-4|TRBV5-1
CASSSQGTNEKLFF
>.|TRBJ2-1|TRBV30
CAWHPGQPNNEQFF
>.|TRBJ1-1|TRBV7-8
CASSLREGVNTEAFF
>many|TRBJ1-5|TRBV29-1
CSASDGFLGNQPQHF
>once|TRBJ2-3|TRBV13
CASSPPPLGPNTDTQYF
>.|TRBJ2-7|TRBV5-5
CASSHGTLGSYEQYF
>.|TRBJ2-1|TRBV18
CASSGQGLNEQFF
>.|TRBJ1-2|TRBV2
CASRGQGLNYGYTF
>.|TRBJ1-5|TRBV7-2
CASSLAARNQPQHF
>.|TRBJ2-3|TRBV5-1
CASSLVGRAADTQYF
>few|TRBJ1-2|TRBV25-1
CASSEGGYGYTF
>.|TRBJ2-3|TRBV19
CASSERAGGTDTQYF
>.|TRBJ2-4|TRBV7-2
CASSLREAKNIQYF
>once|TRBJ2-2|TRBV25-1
CASSGQVTGELFF
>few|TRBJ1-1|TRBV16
CASSQYGSVNTEAFF
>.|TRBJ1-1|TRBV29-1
CSVDTEAFF
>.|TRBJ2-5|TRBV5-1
CASSYSGTGEETQYF
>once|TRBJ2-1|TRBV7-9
CASNFGLAQQSSYNEQFF
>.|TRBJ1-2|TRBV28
CASSSPGQIYGYTF
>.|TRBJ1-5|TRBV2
CASSAYRGQNQPQHF
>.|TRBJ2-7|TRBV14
CASSRSDGNYEQYF
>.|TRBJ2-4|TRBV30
CAWKGGGKNIQYF
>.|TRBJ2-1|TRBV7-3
CASAPDGGAYNEQFF
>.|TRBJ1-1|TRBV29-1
CSVGDRGAGSTEAFF
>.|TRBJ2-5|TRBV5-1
CASSLGLAGGEETQYF
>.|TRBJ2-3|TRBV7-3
CASSLGPGTDTQYF
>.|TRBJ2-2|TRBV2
CASTPFGTSGAGELFF
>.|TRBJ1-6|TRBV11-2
CASSGTGQDYSPLHF
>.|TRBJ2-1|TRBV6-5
CASSYGGETLYNEQFF
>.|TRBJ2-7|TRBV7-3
CASSFYREEATYEQYF
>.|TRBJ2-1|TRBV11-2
CASSPRLAGGSAGEQFF
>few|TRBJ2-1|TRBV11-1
CASSLGVQGEYNEQFF
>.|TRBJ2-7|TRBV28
CASSFGGGGTHEQYF